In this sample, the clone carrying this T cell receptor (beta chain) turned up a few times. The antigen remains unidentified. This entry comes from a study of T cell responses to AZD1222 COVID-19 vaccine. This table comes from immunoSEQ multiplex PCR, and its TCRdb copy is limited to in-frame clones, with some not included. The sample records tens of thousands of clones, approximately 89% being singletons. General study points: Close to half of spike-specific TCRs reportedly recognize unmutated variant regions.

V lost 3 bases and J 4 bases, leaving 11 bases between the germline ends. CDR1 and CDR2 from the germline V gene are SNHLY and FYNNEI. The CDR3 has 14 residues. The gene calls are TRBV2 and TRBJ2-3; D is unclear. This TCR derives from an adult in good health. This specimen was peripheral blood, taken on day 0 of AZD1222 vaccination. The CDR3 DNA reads TGTGCCAGCAGTGACGGATTCGTTGCAGATACGCAGTATTTT. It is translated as CASSDGFVADTQYF. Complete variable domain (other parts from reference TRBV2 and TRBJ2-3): EPEVTQTPSHQVTQMGQEVILRCVPISNHLYFYWYRQILGQKVEFLVSFYNNEISEKSEIFDDQFSVERPDGSNFTLKIRSTKLEDSAMYFCASSDGFVADTQYFGPGTRLTVL.